What follows are 4 T cell receptor beta chains derived from one specimen sequenced in a study of control samples from healthy donors and cancer patients (TCRdb year 2020). The library came from the immunoSEQ multiplex PCR assay. The source is immuneACCESS, and TCRdb retained only in-frame sequences with V and J called. Part of the clones is not carried over; for the studies checked, unresolved V genes explain less than half of this, and the remainder is unexplained. The sample table lists 150,000 to 200,000 clones, under 95% of them with a count of one. The top ten hold 1.3% to 1.5% of the sample. The sample consisted of blood. The receptors originated from a woman younger than 30 in good health.

In its sample, this clone was seen once. This chain joins TRBV15 and TRBJ2-5; D possibly corresponds to TRBD2 (5 bases). V lost 1 base to trimming and J lost 4 bases, with 16 bases between them. Germline V gene sequence: CDR1 LNHNV, CDR2 YYDKDF (reference sequence). The CDR3 totals 16 residues. The CDR3 is CATSRGRSAARETQYF. For the CDR3, the DNA is TGTGCCACCAGCAGAGGGAGGTCGGCGGCACGAGAGACCCAGTACTTC.

V is TRBV2 and J is TRBJ1-6; TRBD1 might be the D (5 bases). Germline V lookup: CDR1 SNHLY, CDR2 FYNNEI. The CDR3 is made up of 12 amino acids. The V gene lost 6 bases and the J gene lost 9 bases, with 9 bases spanning the gap. The CDR3 protein is CASRVGGSPLHF. CDR3 DNA: TGTGCCAGCAGGGTTGGGGGTTCACCCCTCCACTTT.

This chain uses TRBV27 with TRBJ1-5; 8 nucleotides align to TRBD1. With V trimmed by 4 bases and J by 3 bases, 2 bases remained unmatched. The CDR3 covers 14 residues. Germline assignment: CDR1 MNHEY and CDR2 SMNVEV (reference sequence). The CDR3: CASSWGQDNQPQHF. Here the CDR3 DNA reads TGTGCCAGCAGTTGGGGACAGGACAATCAGCCCCAGCATTTT.

The V gene is TRBV6-6, the J gene TRBJ1-1, with TRBD1 matching over 9 bases. Germline CDR1 is MNHNY and CDR2 is SVGAGI (reference sequence). This CDR3 is 13 amino acids long. J was trimmed by 10 bases and V by 5 bases; bases with no gene match: 8. CDR3 region: CASSPGQGTLAFF. CDR3 nucleotide sequence: TGTGCCAGCAGTCCGGGACAGGGAACCTTAGCTTTCTTT.